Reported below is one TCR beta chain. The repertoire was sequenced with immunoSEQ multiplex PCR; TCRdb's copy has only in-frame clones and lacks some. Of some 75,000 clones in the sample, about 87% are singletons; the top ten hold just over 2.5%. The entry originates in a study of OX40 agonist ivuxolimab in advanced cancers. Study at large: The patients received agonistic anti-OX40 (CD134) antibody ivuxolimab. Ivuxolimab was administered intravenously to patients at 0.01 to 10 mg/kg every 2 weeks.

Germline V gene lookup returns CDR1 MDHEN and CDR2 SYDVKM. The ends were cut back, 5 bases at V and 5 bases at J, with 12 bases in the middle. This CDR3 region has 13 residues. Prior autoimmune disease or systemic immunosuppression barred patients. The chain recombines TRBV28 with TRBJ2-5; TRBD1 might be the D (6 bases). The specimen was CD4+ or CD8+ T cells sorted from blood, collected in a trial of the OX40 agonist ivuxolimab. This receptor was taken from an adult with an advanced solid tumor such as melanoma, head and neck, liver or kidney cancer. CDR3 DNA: TGTGCCAGCAGTACGGACAGTGGGGAGACCCAGTACTTC. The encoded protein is CASSTDSGETQYF.